A selection of T cell receptor beta chains follows, all from one sample in a study of cytomegalovirus exposure and HLA in healthy donors. The repertoire was sequenced with immunoSEQ multiplex PCR; TCRdb's copy has only in-frame clones and lacks some. The profile shows 35,000 to 40,000 clones, 66% of them singletons. Sequencing input: PBMCs. The source is a man aged 50-59 years in good health and CMV-seropositive. Each CDR3 is given with its conserved first and last residue. D genes are given only for firm matches. Only part of the rows carry a size: once, few, many, or a class if the clone is expanded.

size: once; D: NA; length: 14; V: TRBV21-1; J: TRBJ1-2; CDR3: CASSKDRDRYGYTF; DNA: TGTGCCAGCAGCAAGGATAGGGACAGATATGGCTACACCTTC
size: NA; D: NA; length: 15; V: TRBV4-3; J: TRBJ2-1; CDR3: CASSQQIAEGHEQFF; DNA: TGCGCCAGCAGCCAGCAAATAGCGGAAGGACATGAGCAGTTCTTC
size: NA; D: TRBD2; length: 15; V: TRBV11-2; J: TRBJ2-5; CDR3: CASSLDPGGRETQYF; DNA: TGTGCCAGCAGCTTAGATCCCGGGGGGAGGGAGACCCAGTACTTC
size: NA; D: NA; length: 14; V: TRBV6-1; J: TRBJ1-4; CDR3: CASSEALQGFKLFF; DNA: TGTGCCAGCAGTGAAGCGCTTCAGGGTTTCAAACTGTTTTTT
size: few; D: TRBD2; length: 17; V: TRBV15; J: TRBJ2-5; CDR3: CATSHLAGGRRGETQYF; DNA: TGTGCCACCAGTCATCTAGCGGGGGGCCGGCGAGGGGAGACCCAGTACTTC
size: NA; D: TRBD1; length: 16; V: TRBV30; J: TRBJ1-5; CDR3: CAWSVNRGVGNQPQHF; DNA: TGTGCCTGGAGTGTAAACAGGGGAGTCGGCAATCAGCCCCAGCATTTT
size: NA; D: NA; length: 14; V: TRBV28; J: TRBJ1-2; CDR3: CASTSRGDIYGYTF; DNA: TGTGCCAGCACCAGCCGGGGGGATATTTATGGCTACACCTTC
size: NA; D: NA; length: 15; V: TRBV4-2; J: TRBJ1-2; CDR3: CASSQDRQANYGYTF; DNA: TGTGCCAGCAGCCAAGATCGACAGGCTAACTATGGCTACACCTTC
size: NA; D: NA; length: 13; V: TRBV28; J: TRBJ2-5; CDR3: CASTLGGAETQYF; DNA: TGTGCCAGCACCCTTGGGGGGGCAGAGACCCAGTACTTC
size: few; D: NA; length: 12; V: TRBV27; J: TRBJ2-3; CDR3: CASSSPPGTQYF; DNA: TGTGCCAGCAGTTCCCCTCCCGGTACGCAGTATTTT
size: NA; D: TRBD1; length: 14; V: TRBV11-3; J: TRBJ1-4; CDR3: CASSSTGMSGKLFF; DNA: TGTGCCAGCAGCTCGACAGGGATGAGCGGAAAACTGTTTTTT
size: NA; D: NA; length: 14; V: TRBV27; J: TRBJ2-7; CDR3: CASSLKEGPYEQYF; DNA: TGTGCCAGCAGTTTAAAAGAGGGCCCCTACGAGCAGTACTTC
size: NA; D: TRBD1; length: 16; V: TRBV29-1; J: TRBJ2-3; CDR3: CSVTGAGSYSTDTQYF; DNA: TGCAGCGTGACAGGGGCCGGTTCTTATAGCACAGATACGCAGTATTTT
size: NA; D: NA; length: 13; V: TRBV2; J: TRBJ1-1; CDR3: CASSEGQEWSAFF; DNA: TGTGCCAGCAGTGAAGGACAGGAGTGGTCGGCTTTCTTT
size: NA; D: NA; length: 16; V: TRBV28; J: TRBJ1-2; CDR3: CASRGFLDRANYGYTF; DNA: TGTGCCAGCAGGGGGTTTTTGGACAGAGCTAACTATGGCTACACCTTC
size: few; D: NA; length: 14; V: TRBV5-1; J: TRBJ2-3; CDR3: CASRRQLLTDTQYF; DNA: TGCGCCAGCAGGCGACAGCTCCTCACAGATACGCAGTATTTT
size: NA; D: NA; length: 13; V: TRBV5-1; J: TRBJ1-1; CDR3: CASSTDSNTEAFF; DNA: TGCGCCAGCAGCACCGACAGTAACACTGAAGCTTTCTTT
size: NA; D: NA; length: 13; V: TRBV18; J: TRBJ2-7; CDR3: CASFQGGPYEQYF; DNA: TGTGCCAGCTTCCAGGGCGGCCCCTACGAGCAGTACTTC
size: NA; D: TRBD1; length: 17; V: TRBV28; J: TRBJ1-2; CDR3: CASSSTSGTGRRGGYTF; DNA: TGTGCCAGCAGCTCTACCAGCGGGACAGGGAGACGAGGTGGCTACACCTTC
size: NA; D: NA; length: 14; V: TRBV6-4; J: TRBJ2-1; CDR3: CASSEQGGGNEQFF; DNA: TGTGCCAGCAGTGAGCAGGGAGGAGGCAATGAGCAGTTCTTC
size: NA; D: TRBD1; length: 15; V: TRBV5-1; J: TRBJ1-2; CDR3: CASSPNRGQGNGYTF; DNA: TGCGCCAGCAGCCCCAACAGGGGGCAGGGGAATGGCTACACCTTC
size: NA; D: NA; length: 14; V: TRBV7-2; J: TRBJ2-7; CDR3: CASSAPGFAAEQYF; DNA: TGTGCCAGCAGCGCGCCGGGTTTCGCCGCCGAGCAGTACTTC
size: NA; D: TRBD2; length: 17; V: TRBV5-1; J: TRBJ2-7; CDR3: CASSFMTSGGPPYEQYF; DNA: TGCGCCAGCAGCTTCATGACTAGCGGGGGGCCCCCCTACGAGCAGTACTTC
size: NA; D: NA; length: 14; V: TRBV7-5; J: TRBJ2-7; CDR3: CVRTAGLASNEQYF; DNA: TGTGTCAGAACTGCCGGACTAGCGAGTAACGAGCAGTACTTC
size: NA; D: TRBD2; length: 14; V: TRBV7-3; J: TRBJ2-1; CDR3: CASRPGTSGNEQFF; DNA: TGTGCCAGCAGGCCCGGGACTAGCGGCAATGAGCAGTTCTTC
size: NA; D: TRBD1; length: 15; V: TRBV5-1; J: TRBJ2-3; CDR3: CASSPKGGHTDTQYF; DNA: TGCGCCAGCAGTCCCAAAGGGGGCCACACAGATACGCAGTATTTT
size: once; D: TRBD2; length: 16; V: TRBV4-2; J: TRBJ2-1; CDR3: CASSQDLAGVYNEQFF; DNA: TGTGCCAGCAGCCAAGATCTAGCGGGGGTTTACAATGAGCAGTTCTTC
size: once; D: NA; length: 15; V: TRBV6-1; J: TRBJ2-7; CDR3: CASSGEQKPTYEQYF; DNA: TGTGCCAGCAGTGGGGAGCAGAAACCTACCTACGAGCAGTACTTC
size: NA; D: NA; length: 13; V: TRBV6-1; J: TRBJ2-7; CDR3: CASSEAAGNEQYF; DNA: TGTGCCAGCAGTGAAGCGGCGGGCAACGAGCAGTACTTC
size: NA; D: TRBD1; length: 16; V: TRBV7-8; J: TRBJ1-4; CDR3: CASSLGWTGTNEKLFF; DNA: TGTGCCAGCAGCCTTGGGTGGACAGGGACTAATGAAAAACTGTTTTTT
size: NA; D: NA; length: 15; V: TRBV10-3; J: TRBJ1-3; CDR3: CAISESKVSGNTIYF; DNA: TGTGCCATCAGTGAGTCGAAAGTCAGTGGAAACACCATATATTTT
size: NA; D: NA; length: 13; V: TRBV29-1; J: TRBJ2-7; CDR3: CSVAGVLTYEQYF; DNA: TGCAGCGTTGCGGGTGTGCTGACCTACGAGCAGTACTTC
size: NA; D: NA; length: 14; V: TRBV19; J: TRBJ1-4; CDR3: CASSIPATNEKLFF; DNA: TGTGCCAGTAGTATACCCGCAACTAATGAAAAACTGTTTTTT
size: few; D: NA; length: 16; V: TRBV7-6; J: TRBJ2-7; CDR3: CASSPPGTYNPYEQYF; DNA: TGTGCCAGCAGCCCCCCCGGGACTTACAACCCCTACGAGCAGTACTTC
size: NA; D: TRBD1; length: 14; V: TRBV25-1; J: TRBJ2-1; CDR3: CASSEYGTGDEQFF; DNA: TGTGCCAGCAGTGAATATGGGACAGGGGATGAGCAGTTCTTC
size: NA; D: TRBD1; length: 15; V: TRBV2; J: TRBJ1-5; CDR3: CASSDLGQGNQPQHF; DNA: TGTGCCAGCAGTGACCTGGGACAGGGCAATCAGCCCCAGCATTTT
size: NA; D: TRBD1; length: 14; V: TRBV5-1; J: TRBJ2-7; CDR3: CASSSGQGAYEQYF; DNA: TGCGCCAGCAGCTCGGGACAGGGAGCCTACGAGCAGTACTTC
size: NA; D: TRBD1; length: 14; V: TRBV10-3; J: TRBJ1-4; CDR3: CAISDRADNEKLFF; DNA: TGTGCCATCAGCGACAGGGCCGATAATGAAAAACTGTTTTTT
size: few; D: NA; length: 13; V: TRBV7-2; J: TRBJ1-3; CDR3: CASSLFRGNTIYF; DNA: TGTGCCAGCAGCTTATTCCGTGGAAACACCATATATTTT
size: NA; D: NA; length: 15; V: TRBV7-9; J: TRBJ1-5; CDR3: CASSQDGRRDQPQHF; DNA: TGTGCCAGCAGCCAGGATGGCAGGAGGGATCAGCCCCAGCATTTT
size: NA; D: NA; length: 15; V: TRBV28; J: TRBJ1-2; CDR3: CASSLTSPVNYGYTF; DNA: TGTGCCAGCAGTTTAACGTCTCCAGTGAACTATGGCTACACCTTC